The 14 T cell receptor beta chains in this list originate from one sample, sequenced in a study of blood T cell repertoires in COVID-19. Measured with immunoSEQ multiplex PCR; TCRdb has only the in-frame clones, and not every one. The data show 380,000 or so clones, 89% seen once. The source material was peripheral blood. These receptors all stem from a middle-aged man with acute or convalescent COVID-19.

This clone was seen just once. The genes are TRBV27 and TRBJ1-1, with D unresolved. CDR1 and CDR2 from the germline V gene are MNHEY and SMNVEV (reference sequence). The CDR3 is 18 residues long. The ends were cut back, 6 bases at V and 2 bases at J, with 25 bases in the middle. The CDR3 sequence: CASSTLIRTASGNTEAFF. The CDR3 bases are TGTGCCAGCAGCACACTAATAAGGACTGCCTCGGGCAACACTGAAGCTTTCTTT.

The rearrangement joins TRBV6-4 to TRBJ2-7; 8 bases line up with TRBD2. The CDR3 consists of 12 residues. CDR1 and CDR2 (germline): MRHNA, SNTAGT. Trimming at V came to 5 bases and at J to 5 bases, leaving 2 bases not matched to a gene. The CDR3 protein is CASSPGGNEQYF. CDR3 nucleotide sequence: TGTGCCAGCAGTCCGGGGGGGAACGAGCAGTACTTC.

The rearrangement joins TRBV5-1 to TRBJ2-3, with TRBD2 matching over 10 bases. Germline V gene lookup returns CDR1 SGHRS and CDR2 YFSETQ. The CDR3 is 14 amino acids. The J segment lost 1 base and the V segment lost 4 bases, leaving 0 bases of the junction unmatched. Written as DNA, the CDR3 is TGCGCCAGCAGCGGGACTAGCGGCACAGATACGCAGTATTTT. It is translated as CASSGTSGTDTQYF. The variable domain in full, completed from reference TRBV5-1 and TRBJ2-3, reads KAGVTQTPRYLIKTRGQQVTLSCSPISGHRSVSWYQQTPGQGLQFLFEYFSETQRNKGNFPGRFSGRQFSNSRSEMNVSTLELGDSALYLCASSGTSGTDTQYFGPGTRLTVL.

The chain links TRBV3-1 (or the pseudogene TRBV3-2) to TRBJ1-2; D is uncertain. The CDR3 length is 14 residues. Germline V gene sequence: CDR1 LGHDT, CDR2 YNNKEL (reference sequence). Trimming took off 0 bases at V and 4 bases at J, with 9 bases between the two ends. CDR3 coding DNA: TGTGCCAGCAGCCAAGATCTTGTCCGCTATGGCTACACCTTC. Translating gives CASSQDLVRYGYTF.

The chain is built from TRBV6-2 or TRBV6-3 and TRBJ2-7; 11 bases match TRBD1. CDR3 length equals 17 residues. Unmatched junction bases numbered 7, after V lost 2 bases and J lost 1 base. Per germline, CDR1 MNHEY and CDR2 SVGEGT. The CDR3 nucleotides are TGTGCCAGCAGTTACGAGGACAGGGGGCGTAGGTCCTACGAGCAGTACTTC. This translates into CASSYEDRGRRSYEQYF.

This rearrangement joins TRBV28 to TRBJ1-2; 9 positions match TRBD1. V lost 7 bases, J lost 3 bases, and 3 bases stayed unmatched. Germline CDR1 reads MDHEN; CDR2 reads SYDVKM. This CDR3 has 13 amino acids. The CDR3 DNA reads as TGTGCCAGCACCAGACAGGGGGACTATGGCTACACCTTC. Its protein is CASTRQGDYGYTF.

The rearrangement uses TRBV9 and TRBJ2-5; 10 positions match TRBD2. The CDR3 is made up of 16 amino acids. The junction had 2 bases not matched to a gene; V was cut back by 0 bases and J by 0 bases. The germline V gene encodes CDR1 SGDLS and CDR2 YYNGEE. CDR3 sequence: CASSVGAGGYQETQYF. CDR3 nucleotide sequence: TGTGCCAGCAGCGTAGGAGCGGGGGGGTACCAAGAGACCCAGTACTTC.

The V gene is TRBV28, the J gene TRBJ1-5, with a tentative D call TRBD1 (5 bases). V gave up 4 bases and J gave up 6 bases, with 19 bases separating them. The CDR3 extends over 16 amino acids. From germline, CDR1 is MDHEN and CDR2 SYDVKM. CDR3 nucleotides: TGTGCCAGCAGTTCCGCAATAGTAGGGGAGGGTCAGCCCCAGCATTTT. Its translation is CASSSAIVGEGQPQHF.

The rearrangement joins TRBV6-5 to TRBJ2-7; 9 bases fit TRBD1. After removal of 4 bases from V and 5 bases from J, the junction contained 9 bases not matched to a gene. Per the germline V gene, CDR1 is MNHEY and CDR2 is SVGAGI. The CDR3 contains 15 residues. CDR3 nucleotide sequence: TGTGCCAGCAGTTTCGCCGGGACAGGGATCAACGAGCAGTACTTC. It specifies CASSFAGTGINEQYF.

The chain carries TRBV12-3 or TRBV12-4 and TRBJ2-7; D gene unclear. V dropped 3 bases and J dropped 6 bases, with 12 bases sitting between them. The CDR3 is made up of 13 amino acids. The CDR3 region is CASSFGLPLEQYF. In DNA form, the CDR3 reads TGTGCCAGCAGTTTTGGGCTACCCCTCGAGCAGTACTTC.

V and J are TRBV5-1 and TRBJ1-1; D not certain. The germline gives CDR1 SGHRS, CDR2 YFSETQ. The CDR3 contains 14 residues. Trimming took 1 base from V and 2 from J, leaving 9 bases between them. The CDR3 region has the DNA TGCGCCAGCAGCTTGCAGTTGACTAACACTGAAGCTTTCTTT. Its protein product is CASSLQLTNTEAFF.

The V call is TRBV11-2, the J call TRBJ2-5, with D perhaps TRBD2 (6 bases). The V gene's germline CDR1 is SGHAT and CDR2 FQNNGV. Trimming took off 4 bases at V and 5 bases at J, with 17 bases between the two ends. CDR3 length equals 15 residues. The CDR3 protein is CASSWGLASGETQYF. In nucleotides, the CDR3 is TGTGCCAGCAGCTGGGGTCTAGCGAGCGGGGAGACCCAGTACTTC.

The chain recombines TRBV11-1 with TRBJ2-4; 9 bases are shared with TRBD2. V lost 5 bases and J lost 1; bases outside the gene matches: 6. The CDR3 length is 16 residues. Germline CDR1 and CDR2: SGHAT and FQDESV (reference sequence). This chain's CDR3 is CASSQGTSLAKNIQYF. Written as DNA, the CDR3 is TGTGCCAGCAGCCAAGGGACTAGCCTGGCCAAAAACATTCAGTACTTC.

The CDR3 coding sequence is TGTGCCAGCAGCTCCACAGGGAATCAGCCCCAGCATTTT. The encoded protein is CASSSTGNQPQHF. The V and J genes are TRBV7-9 and TRBJ1-5, with D perhaps matching TRBD1 (6 bases). Germline values: CDR1 SEHNR, CDR2 FQNEAQ (reference sequence). V was clipped by 4 bases and J by 4 bases, with 8 bases between them. This CDR3 has 13 amino acids.